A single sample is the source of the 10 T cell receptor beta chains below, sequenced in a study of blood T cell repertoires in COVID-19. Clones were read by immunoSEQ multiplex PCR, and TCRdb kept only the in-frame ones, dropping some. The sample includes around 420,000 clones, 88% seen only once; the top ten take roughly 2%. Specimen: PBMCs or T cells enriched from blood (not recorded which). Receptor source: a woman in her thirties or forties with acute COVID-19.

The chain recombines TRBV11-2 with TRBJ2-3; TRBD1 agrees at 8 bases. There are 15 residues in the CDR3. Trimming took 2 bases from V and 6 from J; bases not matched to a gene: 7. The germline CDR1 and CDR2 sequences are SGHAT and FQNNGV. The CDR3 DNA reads TGTGCCAGCAGCTTAAGGCAGGGGGCTGATGATACGCAGTATTTT. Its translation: CASSLRQGADDTQYF.

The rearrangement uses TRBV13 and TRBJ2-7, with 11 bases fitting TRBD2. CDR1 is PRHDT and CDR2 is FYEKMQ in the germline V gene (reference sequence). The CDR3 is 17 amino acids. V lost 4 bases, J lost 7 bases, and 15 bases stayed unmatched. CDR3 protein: CASSSTRPLAGGREQYF. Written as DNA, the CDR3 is TGTGCCAGCAGCTCCACCCGACCTCTAGCGGGGGGTCGGGAGCAGTACTTC.

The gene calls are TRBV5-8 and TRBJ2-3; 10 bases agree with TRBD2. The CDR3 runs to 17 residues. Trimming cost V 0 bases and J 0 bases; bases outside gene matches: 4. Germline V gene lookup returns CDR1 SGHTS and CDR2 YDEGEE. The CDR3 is CASSLVTSGASTDTQYF. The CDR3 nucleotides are TGTGCCAGCAGCTTGGTCACTAGCGGGGCTAGCACAGATACGCAGTATTTT. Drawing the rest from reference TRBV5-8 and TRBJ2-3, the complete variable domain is EAGVTQSPTHLIKTRGQQATLRCSPISGHTSVYWYQQALGLGLQFLLWYDEGEERNRGNFPPRFSGRQFPNYSSELNVNALELEDSALYLCASSLVTSGASTDTQYFGPGTRLTVL.

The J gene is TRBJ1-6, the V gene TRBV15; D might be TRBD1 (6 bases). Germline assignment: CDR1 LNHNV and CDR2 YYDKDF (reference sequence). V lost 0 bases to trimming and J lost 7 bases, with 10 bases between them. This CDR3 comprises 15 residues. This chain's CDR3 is CATSRDTGKNSPLHF. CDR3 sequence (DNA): TGTGCCACCAGCAGAGACACAGGGAAGAATTCACCCCTCCACTTT.

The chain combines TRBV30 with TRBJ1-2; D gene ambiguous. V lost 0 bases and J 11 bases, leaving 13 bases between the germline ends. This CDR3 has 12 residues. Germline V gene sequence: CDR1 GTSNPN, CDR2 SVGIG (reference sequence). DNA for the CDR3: TGTGCCTGGAGTGTGTATAGTGAGGGATACACCTTC. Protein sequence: CAWSVYSEGYTF. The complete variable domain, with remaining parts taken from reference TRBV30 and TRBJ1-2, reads SQTIHQWPATLVQPVGSPLSLECTVEGTSNPNLYWYRQAAGRGLQLLFYSVGIGQISSEVPQNLSASRPQDRQFILSSKKLLLSDSGFYLCAWSVYSEGYTFGSGTRLTVV.

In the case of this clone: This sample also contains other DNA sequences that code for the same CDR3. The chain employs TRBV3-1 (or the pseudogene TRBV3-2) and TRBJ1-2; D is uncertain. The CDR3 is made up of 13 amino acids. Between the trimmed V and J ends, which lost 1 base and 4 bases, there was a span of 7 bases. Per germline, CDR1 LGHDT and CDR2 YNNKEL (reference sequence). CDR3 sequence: CASSQGEGYGYTF. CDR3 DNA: TGTGCCAGCAGCCAAGGGGAGGGCTATGGCTACACCTTC.

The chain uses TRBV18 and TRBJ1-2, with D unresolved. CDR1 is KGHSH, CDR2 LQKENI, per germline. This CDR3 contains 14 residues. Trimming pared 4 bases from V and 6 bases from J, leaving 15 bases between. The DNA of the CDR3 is TGTGCCAGCTCACTTGGGCTCGCGGAGGATGGCTACACCTTC. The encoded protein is CASSLGLAEDGYTF. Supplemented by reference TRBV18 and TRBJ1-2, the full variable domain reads NAGVMQNPRHLVRRRGQEARLRCSPMKGHSHVYWYRQLPEEGLKFMVYLQKENIIDESGMPKERFSAEFPKEGPSILRIQQVVRGDSAAYFCASSLGLAEDGYTFGSGTRLTVV.

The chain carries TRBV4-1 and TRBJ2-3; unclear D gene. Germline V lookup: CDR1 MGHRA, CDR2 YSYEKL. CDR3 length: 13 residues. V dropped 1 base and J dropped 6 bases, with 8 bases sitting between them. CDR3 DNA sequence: TGCGCCAGCAGCCAAGTTGTTGGCGATACGCAGTATTTT. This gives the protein CASSQVVGDTQYF.

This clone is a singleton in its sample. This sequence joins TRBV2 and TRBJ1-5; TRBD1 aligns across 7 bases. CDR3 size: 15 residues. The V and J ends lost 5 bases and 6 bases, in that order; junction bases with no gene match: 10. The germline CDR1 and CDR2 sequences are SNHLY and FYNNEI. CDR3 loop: CASSPDRARGQPQHF. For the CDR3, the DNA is TGTGCCAGCAGTCCAGACAGGGCCAGGGGTCAGCCCCAGCATTTT.

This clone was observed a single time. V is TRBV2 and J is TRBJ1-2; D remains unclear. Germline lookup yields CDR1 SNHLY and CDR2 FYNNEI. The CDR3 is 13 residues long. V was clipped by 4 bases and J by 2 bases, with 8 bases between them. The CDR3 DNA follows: TGTGCCAGCAGTGTAGTACAGAACTATGGCTACACCTTC. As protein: CASSVVQNYGYTF.